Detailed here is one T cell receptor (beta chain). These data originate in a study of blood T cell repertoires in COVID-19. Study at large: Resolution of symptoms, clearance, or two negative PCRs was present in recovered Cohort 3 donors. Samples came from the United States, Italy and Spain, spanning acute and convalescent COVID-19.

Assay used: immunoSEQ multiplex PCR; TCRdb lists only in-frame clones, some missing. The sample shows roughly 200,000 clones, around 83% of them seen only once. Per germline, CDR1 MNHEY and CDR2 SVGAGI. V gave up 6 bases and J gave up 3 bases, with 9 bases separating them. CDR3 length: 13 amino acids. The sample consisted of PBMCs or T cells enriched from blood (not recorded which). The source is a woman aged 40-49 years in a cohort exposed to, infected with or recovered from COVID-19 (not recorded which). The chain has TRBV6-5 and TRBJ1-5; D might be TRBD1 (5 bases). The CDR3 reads CASRRDFNQPQHF. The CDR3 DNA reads TGTGCCAGCAGGCGGGACTTCAATCAGCCCCAGCATTTT.